This T cell receptor beta chain stems from a study of regulatory T cells in long-lasting Graves disease. Assembly of TCR beta libraries relied on iRepertoire HTBI primers together with Arm-PCR of CDR3 regions. Using its own MiXCR run on the multiplex PCR reads, TCRdb lists one record per CDR3 protein. The table includes 300,000 to 500,000 distinct CDR3 sequences, less than 25% detected once. The CDR3 runs 16 residues. Per germline, CDR1 DFQATT and CDR2 SNEGSKA (reference sequence). Trimming left V 3 bases short and J 1 base short, with 16 bases between. This clonotype was seen at least ten times. Described time point: persistent/refractory GD, antithyroid drugs over 5 years with positive TRAb. Extracted RNA from PBMCs served as the source of the TCR library.

The sample consisted of peripheral blood mononuclear cells (PBMCs), taken when the disease was refractory, from a patient treated with antithyroid drugs. The source of this sequence is a female donor with Graves disease. This chain connects TRBV20-1 to TRBJ1-5, with a possible D match to TRBD1 (6 bases). CDR3: CSARIGGGLSNQPQHF. The CDR3 DNA sequence: TGCAGTGCTAGGATTGGGGGGGGCTTGAGCAATCAGCCCCAGCATTTT.